This T cell receptor (beta chain) was retrieved from a study of immune heterogeneity within non-small cell lung tumors. This clonotype has at least ten counts. V lost 2 bases to trimming and J lost 2 bases, with 10 bases between them. This CDR3 is 14 amino acids long. Per the germline V gene, CDR1 is MNHEY and CDR2 is SMNVEV (reference sequence). Each sample used approximately 570 ng of genomic DNA from bulk tumor tissue. Several biopsies per primary tumor were taken during surgery, spaced as far apart as possible. Before undergoing curative surgery, patients had newly diagnosed non-small cell lung cancer that was untreated. The TCR beta CDR3 region was amplified by multiplex PCR employing 32 V and 13 J primers. One entry per CDR3 protein results from TCRdb running MiXCR on the multiplex PCR reads. The repertoire holds 15,000 to 20,000 distinct CDR3 sequences, with less than 35% as singletons.

Input material: lung tumor tissue. The chain couples TRBV27 to TRBJ2-7; D could derive from TRBD1 or TRBD2 (5 bases each). The source of this sequence is a man in his forties with non-small cell lung cancer. The CDR3 nucleotides read TGTGCCAGCAGTTTAGCAGGGAGCGCCTACGAGCAGTACTTC. This translates into CASSLAGSAYEQYF.